The rows below give T cell receptor beta chains drawn from one sample of a study of T cell repertoires in cytomegalovirus infection. TCRdb processed the reads anew with MiXCR; each CDR3 protein has one entry. The sample lists around 240,000 distinct CDR3 sequences, approximately 22% occurring once. Input material: CD8+ T cells from PBMCs. All receptors derive from a human donor in good health (CMV status not recorded). Some clones in this sample may be carry-over from other donors' samples. CDR3s include the opening cysteine and the closing phenylalanine or tryptophan. The D gene is left open where the match is weak. Part of the rows lack a size; the others show once, few, many or a class for expanded clones.

19,TRBV7-8,TRBD2,TRBJ2-3,many,TGTGCCAGCAGCGCACGACTAGCGGGGGGGTTCACTAGCACAGATACGCAGTATTTT,CASSARLAGGFTSTDTQYF
14,TRBV25-1,-,TRBJ2-1,-,-,CASSTSAYLREQFF
14,TRBV30,TRBD1,TRBJ2-7,few,TGTGCCTGGAGTTCGACAGGGTCCTTCTACGAGCAGTACTTC,CAWSSTGSFYEQYF
14,TRBV4-1,-,TRBJ2-7,many,TGCGCCAGCAGCCACCAGGTCGCCGACTACGAGCAGTACTTC,CASSHQVADYEQYF
20,TRBV7-2,TRBD1,TRBJ1-6,many,TGTGCCAGCAGCTTCACCGGGACAGGGGGTTATAGCTCCTATAATTCACCCCTCCACTTT,CASSFTGTGGYSSYNSPLHF
13,TRBV24-1,-,TRBJ2-7,few,TGTGCCACCGGGGCAGGGTCCTCCGGCGAGCAGTACTTC,CATGAGSSGEQYF
12,TRBV7-6,-,TRBJ1-1,-,TGTGCCAGCAGGGATTTAGGGACTGAAGCTTTCTTT,CASRDLGTEAFF
16,TRBV2,TRBD2,TRBJ2-5,few,TGTGCCAGCAGTGATTGGTCTAGCGGGGCGCAAGAGACCCAGTACTTC,CASSDWSSGAQETQYF
16,TRBV7-8,TRBD1,TRBJ2-3,many,TGTGCCAGCAGCTCCCCAGACAGGGCTGGCACAGATACGCAGTATTTT,CASSSPDRAGTDTQYF
15,TRBV7-9,-,TRBJ1-5,few,TGTGCCAGCAGCTTAAACGGGGGAACCCACCAGCCCCAGCATTTT,CASSLNGGTHQPQHF
14,TRBV5-4,TRBD2,TRBJ2-5,-,TGTGCCAGCAGCTTGAGCGGGGGGGCAGAGACCCAGTACTTC,CASSLSGGAETQYF
15,TRBV4-1,-,TRBJ2-3,-,TGCGCCAGCAGCCAAGATGGCCTCGGAGCAGATACGCAGTATTTT,CASSQDGLGADTQYF
15,TRBV7-3,-,TRBJ2-1,many,TGTGCCAGCAGCTTGGCGGGGCTTTCCTACAATGAGCAGTTCTTC,CASSLAGLSYNEQFF
14,TRBV2,TRBD2,TRBJ2-1,many,TGTGCCAGCATCCTGACTAGCGGGGCCAATGAGCAGTTCTTC,CASILTSGANEQFF
14,TRBV20-1,TRBD1,TRBJ1-2,-,TGCAGTGCTAGAGATACGGGACAGGCCTATGGCTACACCTTC,CSARDTGQAYGYTF
13,TRBV20-1,-,TRBJ1-2,-,TGCAGTGCTAGAGAGCAAAGGGTAGATGGCTACACCTTC,CSAREQRVDGYTF
15,TRBV7-6,TRBD1,TRBJ2-7,few,TGTGCCAGCAGCTGGGGGACAGGGGAGTCCTACGAGCAGTACTTC,CASSWGTGESYEQYF
15,TRBV9,-,TRBJ2-3,few,TGTGCCAGCAGCGCCGCCGGGACTAGCACAGATACGCAGTATTTT,CASSAAGTSTDTQYF
15,TRBV7-9,-,TRBJ2-1,-,TGTGCCAGCAGCTTAGTTTTAAGCGTGTTCGATGAGCAGTTCTTC,CASSLVLSVFDEQFF
11,TRBV20-1,-,TRBJ1-1,-,TGCAGTGCGCCTCAGGGTTTTGAAGCTTTCTTT,CSAPQGFEAFF
15,TRBV10-3,-,TRBJ1-2,few,TGTGCCATCAGTGAGTCCCGCGATACTAACTATGGCTACACCTTC,CAISESRDTNYGYTF
14,TRBV7-8,-,TRBJ1-5,many,TGTGCCAGCAGCGCTGGCCAGGGCAATCAGCCCCAGCATTTT,CASSAGQGNQPQHF